Given below is one T cell receptor beta chain in context. Its cognate antigen is unknown. The table came from immunoSEQ multiplex PCR; TCRdb's copy has only in-frame clones and leaves some out. The repertoire includes tens of thousands of clones, around 90% of them detected once, and roughly 15% sits in the top ten. This specimen comes from a study of T cells in localized non-small cell lung cancer. Whole-study findings and limits: Within adjacent lung there appeared a median 57 of the top 100 tumor clones. Without multi-region sequencing, intratumor heterogeneity could not be excluded. Tumor showed lower T cell clonality than uninvolved adjacent lung, where it was highest.

V lost 1 base and J 8 bases, leaving 8 bases between the germline ends. The CDR3 is made up of 11 amino acids. Per germline, CDR1 SQVTM and CDR2 ANQGSEA. This TCR came from a man between 40 and 70 years old with stage I squamous cell lung carcinoma. The chain combines TRBV29-1 with TRBJ1-1, with a possible D match to TRBD1 (5 bases). This specimen consisted of peripheral blood, obtained before any cancer treatment. CDR3 DNA: TGCAGCGTTGAAGGGGGCCCAGAAGCTTTCTTT. It yields the protein CSVEGGPEAFF.